A single sample gave rise to the 30 T cell receptor beta chains below, sequenced in a study of human T cells and chemical hapten exposure. Unfractionated whole blood yielded the extracted total RNA. TCRdb ran MiXCR on the 5' RACE reads and lists one entry per CDR3 protein. The table includes about 140,000 distinct CDR3 sequences, 3.5% to 5% detected once. These receptors were taken from a female donor in good health.

This clonotype was counted between two and nine times. The gene calls are TRBV5-1 and TRBJ1-1; TRBD1 is a possible D gene (6 bases). This CDR3 has 15 residues. CDR1 is SGHRS and CDR2 is YFSETQ in the germline V gene. V was pared by 1 base and J by 4 bases, with 14 bases between. CDR3 sequence (DNA): TGCGCCAGCAGCTTGACGGGACAAGATGGCACTGAAGCTTTCTTT. It yields the protein CASSLTGQDGTEAFF. Together with reference TRBV5-1 and TRBJ1-1, the CDR3 gives the full variable domain: KAGVTQTPRYLIKTRGQQVTLSCSPISGHRSVSWYQQTPGQGLQFLFEYFSETQRNKGNFPGRFSGRQFSNSRSEMNVSTLELGDSALYLCASSLTGQDGTEAFFGQGTRLTVV.

In this sample, this clonotype turned up many times. The chain carries TRBV5-5 and TRBJ1-1; the D is unclear. This CDR3 is 15 amino acids long. V lost 4 bases to trimming and J lost 3 bases, with 16 bases between them. CDR1 is SGHKS and CDR2 is YYEKEE in the germline V gene (reference sequence). As DNA, the CDR3 is TGTGCCAGCAGCCTACGACATCGGGTAGACACTGAAGCTTTCTTT. Amino acid sequence: CASSLRHRVDTEAFF.

The chain carries TRBV21-1 and TRBJ1-5. TRBV21-1 is a listed pseudogene. This CDR3 comprises 14 residues. In DNA, the CDR3 is TGTGCCAGCAGCAAAGGTTCCGGCGGAGAGCCCCAGCATTTT. Its protein product is CASSKGSGGEPQHF.

This clonotype was observed many times. V gene TRBV7-3 combines with J gene TRBJ1-2, with D unclear. In germline, CDR1 is SGHTA, CDR2 FQGTGA. V was cut by 3 bases and J by 3 bases, with 8 bases left in between. The CDR3 contains 13 residues. As DNA, the CDR3 is TGTGCCAGCAGCTTGGACGACTACTATGGCTACACCTTC. The encoded protein is CASSLDDYYGYTF.

The sample holds a few counts of this clonotype. This CDR3 reads CASSSEQGAGRSPLHF. CDR3 coding DNA: TGCGCCAGCAGCTCTGAACAGGGGGCTGGAAGATCACCCCTCCACTTT. The chain joins TRBV5-1 to TRBJ1-6; 9 bases match TRBD1. The germline V gene encodes CDR1 SGHRS and CDR2 YFSETQ. The CDR3 consists of 16 residues. V dropped 3 bases and J dropped 10; count of bases not matched to a gene: 11.

This clonotype was detected many times. The rearrangement uses TRBV7-3 and TRBJ2-5, with 7 bases lining up with TRBD2. The germline CDR1 and CDR2 sequences are SGHTA and FQGTGA. After removal of 0 bases from V and 2 bases from J, the junction contained 0 bases not matched to a gene. The CDR3 spans 14 residues. The CDR3 is CASSLTRGQETQYF. CDR3 coding DNA: TGTGCCAGCAGCTTAACGCGGGGGCAAGAGACCCAGTACTTC.

This clonotype has ten or more counts. The V gene is TRBV30, the J gene TRBJ2-5; maybe TRBD2 (5 bases). The CDR3 totals 13 residues. Germline CDR1 GTSNPN, CDR2 SVGIG (reference sequence). Trimming shortened V by 3 bases and J by 7 bases, and 15 bases separated the two germline ends. CDR3 residues: CAWRPGLLRTQYF. In DNA, the CDR3 is TGTGCCTGGAGACCAGGACTCTTGAGGACCCAGTACTTC.

In its sample, this clonotype was seen many times. The chain uses TRBV6-1 and TRBJ1-5; no firm D call. Germline V gene lookup returns CDR1 MNHNS and CDR2 SASEGT. Trimming pared 10 bases from V and 2 bases from J, leaving 12 bases between. The CDR3 is 13 amino acids. CDR3 in DNA: TGTGCCACCACCTGGGATGGCAATCAGCCCCAGCATTTT. Protein sequence: CATTWDGNQPQHF.

Ten or more counts support this clonotype. This chain links TRBV5-1 with TRBJ1-2; D is possibly TRBD1 (6 bases). V shed 0 bases and J shed 6 bases, with 15 bases lying between them. CDR3 length: 15 amino acids. Germline V gene sequence: CDR1 SGHRS, CDR2 YFSETQ. CDR3 sequence reads: CASSLVQGVSNGYTF. In DNA, the CDR3 is TGCGCCAGCAGCTTGGTACAGGGAGTATCCAATGGCTACACCTTC.

At least ten counts were recorded for this clonotype. The chain recombines TRBV10-3 with TRBJ1-2; 10 bases align to TRBD1. This CDR3 contains 13 residues. With 9 bases clipped from V and 3 bases from J, the junction kept 4 bases outside the gene matches. CDR1 ENHRY and CDR2 SYGVKD come from the germline V gene. The CDR3 region is CAISGTGDYGYTF. As DNA, the CDR3 is TGTGCCATTTCCGGGACAGGGGACTATGGCTACACCTTC.

This chain connects TRBV12-3 or TRBV12-4 to TRBJ1-5; perhaps TRBD1 as D (6 bases). The CDR3 runs 14 residues. Trimming removed 4 bases at V and 4 bases at J, with 11 bases between. CDR3 protein: CASSSGVGNQPQHF. The CDR3 nucleotides read TGTGCCAGCAGTTCAGGGGTCGGTAATCAGCCCCAGCATTTT.

This clonotype has ten or more counts. The chain joins TRBV9 to TRBJ2-1; TRBD1 aligns across 7 bases. V lost 0 bases and J lost 6; bases outside the gene matches: 15. Germline-derived CDR1 and CDR2 are SGDLS and YYNGEE. The CDR3 consists of 18 residues. The CDR3 sequence is CASSVEVEGALVRNEQFF. The DNA for the CDR3 is TGTGCCAGCAGCGTAGAAGTTGAGGGGGCTCTTGTGCGCAATGAGCAGTTCTTC.

This clonotype was recorded at least ten times. The V gene is TRBV2, the J gene TRBJ2-7, with D perhaps matching TRBD2 (6 bases). This CDR3 spans 12 amino acids. Germline V gives CDR1 SNHLY, CDR2 FYNNEI. With 6 bases removed from V and 2 bases from J, the gap between germline ends came to 8 bases. The CDR3 spells CASRREAYEQYF. The DNA for the CDR3 is TGTGCCAGCAGGCGGGAAGCCTACGAGCAGTACTTC. The full variable domain, rest sourced from reference TRBV2 and TRBJ2-7, is EPEVTQTPSHQVTQMGQEVILRCVPISNHLYFYWYRQILGQKVEFLVSFYNNEISEKSEIFDDQFSVERPDGSNFTLKIRSTKLEDSAMYFCASRREAYEQYFGPGTRLTVT.

This clonotype was picked up many times. V is TRBV20-1 and J is TRBJ2-1; 8 nucleotides align to TRBD2. Germline V gene data show CDR1 as DFQATT and CDR2 as SNEGSKA (reference sequence). V lost 4 bases and J lost 8; bases outside the gene matches: 16. The CDR3 has 16 amino acids. The CDR3 loop reads CSAIRGGASLWDEQFF. The CDR3 DNA is TGCAGTGCTATACGGGGGGGCGCGTCCCTTTGGGATGAGCAGTTCTTC.

The table lists this clonotype with many counts. The J gene is TRBJ1-2, the V gene TRBV24-1; the match to TRBD1 covers 8 bases. The germline V gene encodes CDR1 KGHDR and CDR2 SFDVKD. The CDR3 runs 16 residues. Losses at the gene ends were 2 bases for V and 4 bases for J; bases not matched to a gene: 8. The CDR3 DNA follows: TGTGCCACCAGTGATTCGGGGACAGGTCACATCTATGGCTACACCTTC. This codes for CATSDSGTGHIYGYTF.

There are many counts of this clonotype. The chain employs TRBV29-1 and TRBJ2-7; D remains ambiguous. Germline V gene data show CDR1 as SQVTM and CDR2 as ANQGSEA. V lost 5 bases and J 4 bases, leaving 12 bases between the germline ends. The CDR3 totals 12 residues. The CDR3 sequence is CSVQTSHYEQYF. The CDR3 DNA follows: TGCAGCGTTCAGACGTCTCATTACGAGCAGTACTTC.

The V gene is TRBV10-3, the J gene TRBJ1-5; D ambiguous. CDR1 is ENHRY, CDR2 SYGVKD, per germline. Trimming shortened V by 0 bases and J by 9 bases, and 15 bases separated the two germline ends. The CDR3 is 15 residues long. The chain's CDR3 is CAISESRSLGGPQHF. The CDR3 DNA follows: TGTGCCATCAGTGAGTCGAGATCGCTGGGAGGGCCCCAGCATTTT.

In regard to this clonotype: This could be a read error, since a much larger clone is one nucleotide away. The chain recombines TRBV14 with TRBJ1-1; D is uncertain. The germline V gene has CDR1 SGHDN and CDR2 FVKESK. V lost 4 bases and J 6 bases, leaving 12 bases between the germline ends. CDR3 length equals 13 residues. CDR3 nucleotide sequence: TGTGCCAGCAGCCTGGGTCCGGGAGCTGAAGCTTTCTTT. Its protein product is CASSLGPGAEAFF.

This clonotype was recorded a few times. The chain is built from TRBV5-4 and TRBJ2-3; D is uncertain. V gave up 0 bases and J gave up 3 bases, with 17 bases separating them. The CDR3 covers 17 residues. CDR1 SGHNT and CDR2 YYREEE come from the germline V gene (reference sequence). CDR3 coding DNA: TGTGCCAGCAGCTTGGAGGGCACGCTGGGTATGACAGATACGCAGTATTTT. It specifies CASSLEGTLGMTDTQYF.

This clonotype has ten or more counts. The chain combines TRBV7-9 with TRBJ1-2; 9 bases align to TRBD1. The germline V gene has CDR1 SEHNR and CDR2 FQNEAQ (reference sequence). CDR3 length: 16 amino acids. Trimming at V came to 5 bases and at J to 6 bases, leaving 13 bases not matched to a gene. CDR3 amino acids: CASSPRRDRDVNGYTF. Written as DNA, the CDR3 is TGTGCCAGCAGCCCCCGGCGGGACAGGGATGTGAATGGCTACACCTTC.

This clonotype was detected many times. The rearrangement joins TRBV20-1 to TRBJ2-3, with 12 bases identical to TRBD2. The CDR3 is 14 residues long. Germline V lookup: CDR1 DFQATT, CDR2 SNEGSKA (reference sequence). Unmatched junction bases numbered 3, after V lost 6 bases and J lost 2 bases. The CDR3 region is CSATSGGHTDTQYF. DNA of the CDR3: TGCAGTGCCACTAGCGGGGGGCACACAGATACGCAGTATTTT.

This clonotype was seen at least ten times. The gene calls are TRBV7-3 and TRBJ1-5; D might be TRBD1 (5 bases). The CDR3 length is 15 residues. Germline assignment: CDR1 SGHTA and CDR2 FQGTGA. The germline V and J ends were trimmed by 3 bases and 2 bases, with 11 bases remaining between them. The CDR3 sequence: CASSFPGGCNQPQHF. The CDR3 DNA reads TGTGCCAGCAGCTTCCCCGGGGGTTGCAATCAGCCCCAGCATTTT.

This clonotype was counted ten times or more. This rearrangement joins TRBV29-1 to TRBJ2-3; the D is unclear. The germline V gene encodes CDR1 SQVTM and CDR2 ANQGSEA. Trimming stripped 6 bases from V and 2 bases from J, with 12 bases between. The length of the CDR3 is 13 residues. This chain's CDR3 is CSVSTEDTDTQYF. The CDR3 region has the DNA TGCAGCGTCTCCACCGAGGACACAGATACGCAGTATTTT.

A few counts support this clonotype. The CDR3 sequence is CATSDTGTDQPQHF. CDR3 nucleotide sequence: TGTGCCACCAGTGATACAGGGACAGATCAGCCCCAGCATTTT. The chain combines TRBV24-1 with TRBJ1-5; 7 bases fit TRBD1. The CDR3 runs to 14 residues. Germline V gene lookup returns CDR1 KGHDR and CDR2 SFDVKD. Trimming took 3 bases from V and 5 from J; bases not matched to a gene: 3.

Ten or more counts support this clonotype. V usage is TRBV19 and J usage is TRBJ2-2; maybe TRBD2 (6 bases). The germline V and J ends were trimmed by 5 bases and 10 bases, with 14 bases remaining between them. Germline V gene lookup returns CDR1 LNHDA and CDR2 SQIVND (reference sequence). CDR3 length: 13 amino acids. CDR3: CASSLLGREELFF. DNA of the CDR3: TGTGCCAGTAGTCTCCTCGGGCGGGAGGAGCTGTTTTTT.

Many counts were recorded for this clonotype. The J gene is TRBJ1-1, the V gene TRBV5-1; 8 bases map to TRBD1. Germline V gives CDR1 SGHRS, CDR2 YFSETQ. CDR3 length: 14 residues. V lost 4 bases, J lost 10 bases, and 12 bases stayed unmatched. DNA for the CDR3: TGCGCCAGCAGCATAACTGGGACAGGTCCGTCAGCTTTCTTT. It encodes CASSITGTGPSAFF.

At least ten counts were recorded for this clonotype. This chain uses TRBV11-2 with TRBJ1-2; unclear D gene. The length of the CDR3 is 16 residues. Germline V gives CDR1 SGHAT, CDR2 FQNNGV. V was cut by 0 bases and J by 2 bases, with 13 bases left in between. CDR3 residues: CASSLDSYRGNYGYTF. The CDR3 DNA follows: TGTGCCAGCAGCTTAGATAGTTACCGAGGAAACTATGGCTACACCTTC.

There are many counts of this clonotype. The chain uses TRBV29-1 and TRBJ2-7, with 11 positions matching TRBD1. Germline V gives CDR1 SQVTM, CDR2 ANQGSEA. There are 12 residues in the CDR3. The ends lost 7 bases at V and 5 bases at J; junction bases unmatched: 4. CDR3: CSGRTGGNEQYF. The CDR3 nucleotides read TGCAGCGGGAGGACAGGGGGCAACGAGCAGTACTTC.

J is TRBJ2-1 and V is TRBV5-1; 7 bases are a match to TRBD2. This CDR3 is 16 amino acids long. V was clipped by 3 bases and J by 0 bases; unmatched bases: 6. From germline, CDR1 is SGHRS and CDR2 YFSETQ. The CDR3 DNA sequence: TGCGCCAGCAGCTCCCGCGGGGGTTTCTCCTACAATGAGCAGTTCTTC. It yields the protein CASSSRGGFSYNEQFF.

J is TRBJ2-3 and V is TRBV5-1; D could derive from TRBD1 or TRBD2 (5 bases each). The CDR3 sequence is 15 residues long. V lost 1 base to trimming and J lost 6 bases, with 15 bases between them. The V gene's germline CDR1 is SGHRS and CDR2 YFSETQ. Here the CDR3 reads CASSLTPIWGDTQYF. The CDR3 nucleotides read TGCGCCAGCAGCTTGACCCCAATTTGGGGGGATACGCAGTATTTT.